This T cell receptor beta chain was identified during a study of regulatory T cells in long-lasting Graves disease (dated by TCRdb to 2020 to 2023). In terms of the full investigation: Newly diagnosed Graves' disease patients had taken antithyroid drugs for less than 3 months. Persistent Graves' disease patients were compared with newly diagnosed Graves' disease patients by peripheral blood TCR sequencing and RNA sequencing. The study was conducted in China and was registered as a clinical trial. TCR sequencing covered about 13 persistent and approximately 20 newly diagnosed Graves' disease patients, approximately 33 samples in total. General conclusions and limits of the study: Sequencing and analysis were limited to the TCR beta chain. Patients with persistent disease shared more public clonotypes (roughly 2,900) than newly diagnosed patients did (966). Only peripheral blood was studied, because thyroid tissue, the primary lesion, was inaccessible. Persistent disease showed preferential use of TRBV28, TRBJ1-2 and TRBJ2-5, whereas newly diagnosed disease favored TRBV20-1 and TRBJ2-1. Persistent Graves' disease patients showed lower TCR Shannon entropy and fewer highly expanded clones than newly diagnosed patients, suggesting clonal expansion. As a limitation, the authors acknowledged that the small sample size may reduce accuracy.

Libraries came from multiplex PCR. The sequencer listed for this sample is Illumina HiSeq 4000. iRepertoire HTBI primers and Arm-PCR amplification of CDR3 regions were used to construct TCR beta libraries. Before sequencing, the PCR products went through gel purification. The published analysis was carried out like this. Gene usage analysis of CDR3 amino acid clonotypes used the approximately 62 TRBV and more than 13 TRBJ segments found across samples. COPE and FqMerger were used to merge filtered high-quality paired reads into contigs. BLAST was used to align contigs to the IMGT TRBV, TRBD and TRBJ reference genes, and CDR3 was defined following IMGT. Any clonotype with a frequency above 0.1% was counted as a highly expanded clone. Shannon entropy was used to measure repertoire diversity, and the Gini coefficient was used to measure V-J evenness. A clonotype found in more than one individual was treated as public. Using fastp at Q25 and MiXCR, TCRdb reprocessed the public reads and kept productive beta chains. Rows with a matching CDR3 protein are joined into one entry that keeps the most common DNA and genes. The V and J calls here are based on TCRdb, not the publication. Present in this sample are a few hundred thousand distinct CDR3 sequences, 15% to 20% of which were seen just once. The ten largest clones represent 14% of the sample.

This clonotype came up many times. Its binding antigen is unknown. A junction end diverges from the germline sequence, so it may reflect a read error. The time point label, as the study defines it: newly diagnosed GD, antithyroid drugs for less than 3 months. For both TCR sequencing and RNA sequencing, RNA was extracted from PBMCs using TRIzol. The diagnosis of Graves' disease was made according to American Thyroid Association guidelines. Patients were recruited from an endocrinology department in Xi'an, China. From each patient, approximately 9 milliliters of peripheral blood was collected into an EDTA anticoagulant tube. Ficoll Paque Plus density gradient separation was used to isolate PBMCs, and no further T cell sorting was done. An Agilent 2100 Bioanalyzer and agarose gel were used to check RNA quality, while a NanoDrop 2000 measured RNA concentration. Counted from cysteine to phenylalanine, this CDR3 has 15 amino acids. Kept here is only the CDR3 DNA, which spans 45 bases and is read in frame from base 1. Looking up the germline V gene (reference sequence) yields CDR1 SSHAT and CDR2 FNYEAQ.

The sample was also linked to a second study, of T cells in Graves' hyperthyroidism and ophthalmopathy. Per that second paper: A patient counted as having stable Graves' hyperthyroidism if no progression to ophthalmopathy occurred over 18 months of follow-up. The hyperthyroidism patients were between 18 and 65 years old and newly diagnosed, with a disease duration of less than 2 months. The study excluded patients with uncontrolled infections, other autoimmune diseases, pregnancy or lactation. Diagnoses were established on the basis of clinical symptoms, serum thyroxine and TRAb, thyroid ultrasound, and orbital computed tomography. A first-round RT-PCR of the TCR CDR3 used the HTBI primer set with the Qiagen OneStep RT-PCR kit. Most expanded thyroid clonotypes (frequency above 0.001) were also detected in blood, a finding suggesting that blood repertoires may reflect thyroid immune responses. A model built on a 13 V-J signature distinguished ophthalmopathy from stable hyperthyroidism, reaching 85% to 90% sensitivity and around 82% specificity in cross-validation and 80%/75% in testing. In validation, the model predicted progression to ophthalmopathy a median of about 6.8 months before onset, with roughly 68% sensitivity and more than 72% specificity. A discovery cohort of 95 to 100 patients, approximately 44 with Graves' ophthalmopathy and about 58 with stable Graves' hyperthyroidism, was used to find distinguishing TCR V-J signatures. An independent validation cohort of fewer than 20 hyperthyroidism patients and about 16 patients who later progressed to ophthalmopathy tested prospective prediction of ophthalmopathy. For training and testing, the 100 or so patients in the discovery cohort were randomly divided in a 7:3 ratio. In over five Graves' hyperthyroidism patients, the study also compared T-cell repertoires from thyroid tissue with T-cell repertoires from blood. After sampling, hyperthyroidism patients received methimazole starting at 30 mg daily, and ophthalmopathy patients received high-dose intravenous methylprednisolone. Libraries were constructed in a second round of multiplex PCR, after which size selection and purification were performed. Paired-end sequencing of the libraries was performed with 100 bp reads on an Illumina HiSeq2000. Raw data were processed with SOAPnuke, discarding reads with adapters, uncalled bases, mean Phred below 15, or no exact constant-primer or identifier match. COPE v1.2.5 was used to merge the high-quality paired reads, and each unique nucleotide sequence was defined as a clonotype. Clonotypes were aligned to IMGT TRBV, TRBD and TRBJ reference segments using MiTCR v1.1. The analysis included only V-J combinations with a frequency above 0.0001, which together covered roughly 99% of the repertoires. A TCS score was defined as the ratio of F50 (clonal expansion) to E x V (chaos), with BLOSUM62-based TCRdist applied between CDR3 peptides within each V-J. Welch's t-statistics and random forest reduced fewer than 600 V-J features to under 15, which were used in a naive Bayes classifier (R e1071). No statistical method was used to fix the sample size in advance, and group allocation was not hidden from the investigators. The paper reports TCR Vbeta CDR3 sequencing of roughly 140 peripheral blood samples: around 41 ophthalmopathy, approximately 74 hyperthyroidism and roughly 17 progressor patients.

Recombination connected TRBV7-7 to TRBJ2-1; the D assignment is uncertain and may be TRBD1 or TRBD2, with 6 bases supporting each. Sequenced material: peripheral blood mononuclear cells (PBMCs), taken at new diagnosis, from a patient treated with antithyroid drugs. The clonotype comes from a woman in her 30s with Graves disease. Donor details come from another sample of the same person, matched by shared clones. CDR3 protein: CASSRGPASYNEQFF. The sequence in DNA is TGTGCTAGCAGTCGGGGGCCCGCCTCCTACAATGAGCAGTTCTTC.